Shown below are 15 T cell receptor beta chains from a single sample sequenced in a study of T cell changes during pregnancy in multiple sclerosis. Clones were sequenced by immunoSEQ multiplex PCR, and TCRdb holds only the in-frame ones, with some missing. The data contain approximately 82,000 clones, just over 90% of them singletons. This sample comprised CD4+ T cells from peripheral blood mononuclear cells, obtained in the second trimester of pregnancy. Every receptor here comes from a female donor with multiple sclerosis, enrolled in a pregnancy study.

The rearrangement uses TRBV30 and TRBJ1-2, with a weak D call TRBD1 (6 bases). The CDR3 sequence is 14 residues long. CDR1 GTSNPN and CDR2 SVGIG come from the germline V gene (reference sequence). Between the trimmed V and J ends, which lost 0 bases and 8 bases, there was a span of 16 bases. CDR3 loop: CAWSVQGGGGGYTF. CDR3 sequence (DNA): TGTGCCTGGAGTGTACAGGGAGGGGGAGGCGGCTACACCTTC.

V and J are TRBV9 and TRBJ1-2; 11 bases align to TRBD1. CDR1 SGDLS and CDR2 YYNGEE come from the germline V gene. The J segment lost 8 bases and the V segment lost 4 bases, leaving 19 bases of the junction unmatched. The CDR3 has 18 amino acids. CDR3 bases: TGTGCCAGCAGCTCGAGATTGGATTGGACAGGGGGCTTAGAAGGCTACACCTTC. Amino acid sequence: CASSSRLDWTGGLEGYTF. The whole variable domain, remainder taken from reference TRBV9 and TRBJ1-2, is DSGVTQTPKHLITATGQRVTLRCSPRSGDLSVYWYQQSLDQGLQFLIQYYNGEERAKGNILERFSAQQFPDLHSELNLSSLELGDSALYFCASSSRLDWTGGLEGYTFGSGTRLTVV.

The rearrangement links TRBV7-2 to TRBJ2-3, with a tentative D call TRBD2 (6 bases). Germline V gives CDR1 SGHTA, CDR2 FQGNSA. The germline V and J ends were trimmed by 0 bases and 5 bases, with 9 bases remaining between them. CDR3 length equals 14 residues. The CDR3 nucleotides read TGTGCCAGCAGCTTAGCTCAGGGAGGAGATACGCAGTATTTT. It encodes CASSLAQGGDTQYF. Drawing the rest from reference TRBV7-2 and TRBJ2-3, the complete variable domain is GAGVSQSPSNKVTEKGKDVELRCDPISGHTALYWYRQSLGQGLEFLIYFQGNSAPDKSGLPSDRFSAERTGGSVSTLTIQRTQQEDSAVYLCASSLAQGGDTQYFGPGTRLTVL.

The V and J genes are TRBV4-3 and TRBJ2-1; 12 nucleotides agree with TRBD2. The length of the CDR3 is 16 residues. CDR1 and CDR2 (germline): LGHNA, YSLEER. V lost 3 bases and J lost 4; bases outside the gene matches: 4. CDR3 nucleotide sequence: TGCGCCAGCAGCCAGCGACTAGCGGGGGCGTACAATGAGCAGTTCTTC. This gives the protein CASSQRLAGAYNEQFF.

V is TRBV5-5 and J is TRBJ2-2; TRBD1 is a possible D gene (6 bases). The V gene lost 0 bases and the J gene lost 1 base, with 7 bases spanning the gap. Germline V gives CDR1 SGHKS, CDR2 YYEKEE (reference sequence). The length of the CDR3 is 15 residues. The CDR3, as DNA: TGTGCCAGCAGCTTGGGACAGGTGAACACCGGGGAGCTGTTTTTT. Its protein product is CASSLGQVNTGELFF.

The gene calls are TRBV7-9 and TRBJ1-1; possibly TRBD1 for D (6 bases). Germline CDR1 is SEHNR and CDR2 is FQNEAQ (reference sequence). The CDR3 contains 14 residues. Trimming removed 4 bases at V and 1 base at J, with 10 bases between. The CDR3 DNA reads TGTGCCAGCAGCTCCCAGGGGACGAACACTGAAGCTTTCTTT. Protein sequence: CASSSQGTNTEAFF.

The chain carries TRBV28 and TRBJ1-1; TRBD1 matches 12 bases. J gave up 8 bases and V 7 bases, and 14 bases lay outside the gene matches. CDR1 and CDR2 from the germline V gene are MDHEN and SYDVKM. The CDR3 has 16 residues. CDR3 nucleotide sequence: TGTGCCAGCAATCCGGGACAGGGGGCTGCTCGGGGCGAAGCTTTCTTT. It translates to CASNPGQGAARGEAFF.

This chain joins TRBV7-9 and TRBJ2-3; tentatively, D is TRBD2 (5 bases). There are 16 residues in the CDR3. V lost 7 bases and J 7 bases, leaving 24 bases between the germline ends. Looked up from germline, CDR1 is SEHNR and CDR2 is FQNEAQ (reference sequence). CDR3: CASINLRARKRYTQYF. The CDR3 bases are TGTGCCAGCATCAACCTCCGGGCCAGAAAGCGGTATACGCAGTATTTT.

The chain is built from TRBV7-9 and TRBJ2-1, with 13 bases identical to TRBD2. Per the germline V gene, CDR1 is SEHNR and CDR2 is FQNEAQ (reference sequence). This CDR3 comprises 19 residues. J gave up 1 base and V 5 bases, and 11 bases lay outside the gene matches. This chain's CDR3 is CASSPSRTSGSGSYNEQFF. The DNA for the CDR3 is TGTGCCAGCAGCCCCTCCCGGACTAGCGGGAGTGGGTCCTACAATGAGCAGTTCTTC.

V and J are TRBV27 and TRBJ2-5; perhaps TRBD2 as D (5 bases). The V end was cut by 1 base, the J end by 4 bases, with 16 bases between. The CDR3 runs to 16 residues. In germline, CDR1 is MNHEY, CDR2 SMNVEV (reference sequence). The CDR3 loop is CASSLLRAGGRETQYF. The DNA of the CDR3 is TGTGCCAGCAGTTTATTGAGGGCAGGTGGGCGAGAGACCCAGTACTTC.

This clone was picked up one time. The chain recombines TRBV7-3 with TRBJ2-5, with TRBD2 as a possible D gene (6 bases). Germline V gives CDR1 SGHTA, CDR2 FQGTGA. Trimming stripped 8 bases from V and 2 bases from J, with 12 bases between. This CDR3 has 13 amino acids. The CDR3 coding sequence is TGTGCCAGCTCGGTGGGGGGTCAAGAGACCCAGTACTTC. Protein: CASSVGGQETQYF.

The chain combines TRBV18 with TRBJ1-6; D gene ambiguous. The CDR3 consists of 16 residues. Between the trimmed V and J ends, which lost 3 bases and 0 bases, there was a span of 9 bases. Per germline, CDR1 KGHSH and CDR2 LQKENI. The CDR3 region is CASSPRADSYNSPLHF. For the CDR3, the DNA is TGTGCCAGCTCACCCCGAGCCGACTCCTATAATTCACCCCTCCACTTT.

The chain recombines TRBV5-6 with TRBJ2-3; TRBD2 is a possible D gene (6 bases). The ends were cut back, 4 bases at V and 2 bases at J, with 11 bases in the middle. Germline-derived CDR1 and CDR2 are SGHDT and YYEEEE. The CDR3 has 14 residues. The CDR3 coding sequence is TGTGCCAGCAGCGTGGGACTTCTCACAGATACGCAGTATTTT. Encoded protein: CASSVGLLTDTQYF.

This chain links TRBV19 with TRBJ1-2; maybe TRBD1 (6 bases). With 7 bases removed from V and 4 bases from J, the gap between germline ends came to 10 bases. Per the germline V gene, CDR1 is LNHDA and CDR2 is SQIVND (reference sequence). The CDR3 loop spans 12 amino acids. CDR3 bases: TGTGCCAGTAAAGAGACAGGCTATGGCTACACCTTC. It translates to CASKETGYGYTF.

The rearrangement joins TRBV7-2 to TRBJ2-5, with 11 nucleotides matching TRBD2. This CDR3 has 16 amino acids. The V and J ends lost 4 bases and 4 bases, in that order; junction bases with no gene match: 8. The germline V gene has CDR1 SGHTA and CDR2 FQGNSA. The chain's CDR3 is CASSSIAGGLGETQYF. DNA of the CDR3: TGTGCCAGCAGCTCGATAGCGGGGGGGCTAGGAGAGACCCAGTACTTC.